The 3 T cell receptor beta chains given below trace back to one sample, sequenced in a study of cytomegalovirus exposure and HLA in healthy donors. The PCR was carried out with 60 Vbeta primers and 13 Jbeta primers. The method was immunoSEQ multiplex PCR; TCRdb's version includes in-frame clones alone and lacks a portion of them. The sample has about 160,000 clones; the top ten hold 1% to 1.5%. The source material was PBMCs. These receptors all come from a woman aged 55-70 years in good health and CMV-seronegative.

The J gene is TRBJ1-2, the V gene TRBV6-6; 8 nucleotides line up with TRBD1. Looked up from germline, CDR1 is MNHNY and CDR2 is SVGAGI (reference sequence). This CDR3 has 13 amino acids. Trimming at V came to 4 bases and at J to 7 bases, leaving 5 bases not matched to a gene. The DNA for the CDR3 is TGTGCCAGCAGTTTGGACAGGGCGGGTGGCTACACCTTC. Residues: CASSLDRAGGYTF.

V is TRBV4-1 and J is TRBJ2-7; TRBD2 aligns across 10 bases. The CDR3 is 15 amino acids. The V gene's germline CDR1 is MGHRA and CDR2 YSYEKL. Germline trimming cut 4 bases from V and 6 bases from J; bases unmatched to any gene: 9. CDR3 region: CASSPSGGAGPEQYF. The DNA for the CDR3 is TGCGCCAGCAGCCCAAGCGGGGGGGCCGGTCCCGAGCAGTACTTC.

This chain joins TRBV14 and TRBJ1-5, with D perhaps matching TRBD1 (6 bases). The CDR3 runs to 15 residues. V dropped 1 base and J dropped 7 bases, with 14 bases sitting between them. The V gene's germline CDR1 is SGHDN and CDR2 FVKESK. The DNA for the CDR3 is TGTGCCAGCAGCCAAGGGGGGACAACCCAACAGCCCCAGCATTTT. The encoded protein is CASSQGGTTQQPQHF. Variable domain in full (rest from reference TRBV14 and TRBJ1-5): EAGVTQFPSHSVIEKGQTVTLRCDPISGHDNLYWYRRVMGKEIKFLLHFVKESKQDESGMPNNRFLAERTGGTYSTLKVQPAELEDSGVYFCASSQGGTTQQPQHFGDGTRLSIL.